Shown below are 24 T cell receptor beta chains from a single sample sequenced in a study of blood T cell repertoires in COVID-19. The data were produced by immunoSEQ multiplex PCR, yet TCRdb's version contains in-frame clones alone and is incomplete. This table holds 300,000 to 450,000 clones, about 89% found once. Input material: peripheral blood. The origin of the receptors is a woman in her twenties or thirties with COVID-19, enrolled during active disease.

Only one count was recorded for this clone. DNA of the CDR3: TGTGCCATCAGTGAGAGAAGTCTGGGGAGCCACGAGCAGTACTTC. Translation gives CAISERSLGSHEQYF. The chain recombines TRBV10-3 with TRBJ2-7; tentatively, D is TRBD2 (5 bases). The CDR3 runs to 15 residues. Germline V gene data show CDR1 as ENHRY and CDR2 as SYGVKD. V gave up 2 bases and J gave up 5 bases, with 16 bases separating them.

The chain links TRBV15 to TRBJ2-3, with D uncertain. Germline V gene sequence: CDR1 LNHNV, CDR2 YYDKDF (reference sequence). The CDR3 sequence is 15 residues long. V was trimmed by 0 bases and J by 2 bases, leaving 9 bases between them. The CDR3 DNA reads TGTGCCACCAGCAGAGATCCTACAGACACAGATACGCAGTATTTT. This codes for CATSRDPTDTDTQYF. Based on the CDR3 plus reference TRBV15 and TRBJ2-3, the full variable domain is DAMVIQNPRYQVTQFGKPVTLSCSQTLNHNVMYWYQQKSSQAPKLLFHYYDKDFNNEADTPDNFQSRRPNTSFCFLDIRSPGLGDTAMYLCATSRDPTDTDTQYFGPGTRLTVL.

The chain couples TRBV7-9 to TRBJ2-7; 8 bases fit TRBD1. The CDR3 is made up of 15 amino acids. Germline V lookup: CDR1 SEHNR, CDR2 FQNEAQ (reference sequence). V trimming: 4 bases; J trimming: 2 bases; junction bases outside the gene matches: 7. This CDR3 is CASSSGQGPTYEQYF. The CDR3 DNA follows: TGTGCCAGCAGCTCCGGACAGGGCCCCACCTACGAGCAGTACTTC.

This clone is a singleton in its sample. The chain employs TRBV6-5 and TRBJ1-6; 9 bases are a match to TRBD1. Germline V gives CDR1 MNHEY, CDR2 SVGAGI. Trimming removed 2 bases from V and 7 bases from J; junction bases left unmatched: 3. CDR3 size: 15 residues. This chain's CDR3 is CASSYRDRVNSPLHF. The DNA of the CDR3 is TGTGCCAGCAGTTACCGGGACAGGGTAAATTCACCCCTCCACTTT.

The J gene is TRBJ2-7, the V gene TRBV7-9; D not certain. V gave up 1 base and J gave up 9 bases, with 13 bases separating them. Per germline, CDR1 SEHNR and CDR2 FQNEAQ (reference sequence). This CDR3 has 13 residues. CDR3 loop: CASSLEQTAGQYF. DNA for the CDR3: TGTGCCAGCAGCTTAGAACAGACCGCAGGGCAGTACTTC.

Comment on this clone: The sample contains more than one DNA sequence encoding this CDR3. This chain connects TRBV15 to TRBJ2-6, with D unclear. The length of the CDR3 is 15 residues. Trimming cost V 0 bases and J 1 base, with 4 bases left between them. The germline CDR1 and CDR2 sequences are LNHNV and YYDKDF (reference sequence). The CDR3 region is CATSRDGSGANVLTF. The CDR3 nucleotides read TGTGCCACCAGCAGAGACGGGTCTGGGGCCAACGTCCTGACTTTC.

This clone was observed a handful of times. The rearrangement joins TRBV5-4 to TRBJ2-3, with TRBD1 matching 11 bases. Germline trimming cut 0 bases from V and 15 bases from J; bases unmatched to any gene: 12. The CDR3 loop spans 15 amino acids. Germline-derived CDR1 and CDR2 are SGHNT and YYREEE (reference sequence). The CDR3 DNA sequence: TGTGCCAGCAGCTTGGGCGCTGGTCCGGGACAGGGGGGATATTTT. Residues: CASSLGAGPGQGGYF.

This rearrangement joins TRBV5-1 to TRBJ2-7, with 11 bases fitting TRBD1. V dropped 4 bases and J dropped 4; count of bases not matched to a gene: 7. Germline V gives CDR1 SGHRS, CDR2 YFSETQ. The CDR3 sequence is 15 residues long. Here the CDR3 reads CASSPRTGGPYEQYF. The DNA for the CDR3 is TGCGCCAGCAGCCCCCGGACAGGGGGCCCATACGAGCAGTACTTC.

The genes are TRBV5-1 and TRBJ2-1; D gene unclear. The CDR3 extends over 13 amino acids. Trimming took 2 bases from V and 1 from J, leaving 4 bases between them. CDR1 is SGHRS, CDR2 YFSETQ, per germline. CDR3 region: CASSFGSYNEQFF. The CDR3 nucleotides are TGCGCCAGCAGCTTCGGGTCCTACAATGAGCAGTTCTTC.

The rearrangement joins TRBV25-1 to TRBJ2-2, with D possibly matching TRBD1 (5 bases). The germline V gene has CDR1 MGHDK and CDR2 SYGVNS. The V end lost 6 bases, the J end lost 5 bases, and 19 bases lay between the germline ends. CDR3 length equals 16 residues. The CDR3 reads CASREPGWDGTGELFF. CDR3 DNA sequence: TGTGCCAGCAGAGAACCAGGGTGGGATGGAACCGGGGAGCTGTTTTTT.

The V call is TRBV27, the J call TRBJ2-1; 7 bases line up with TRBD2. Germline V gives CDR1 MNHEY, CDR2 SMNVEV (reference sequence). This CDR3 is 17 amino acids long. The V and J ends lost 3 bases and 0 bases, in that order; junction bases with no gene match: 8. The CDR3 nucleotides read TGTGCCAGCAGTTTGGAAGCGGGACCCGGCTCCTACAATGAGCAGTTCTTC. This gives the protein CASSLEAGPGSYNEQFF.

This clone came up a few times. The chain couples TRBV24-1 to TRBJ1-5; TRBD1 is a possible D gene (6 bases). With 7 bases removed from V and 8 bases from J, the gap between germline ends came to 14 bases. From germline, CDR1 is KGHDR and CDR2 SFDVKD. The CDR3 totals 13 residues. CDR3 in DNA: TGTGCCACCAGCACAGGGAATACAAAGCCCCAGCATTTT. Its translation: CATSTGNTKPQHF.

The chain uses TRBV6-5 and TRBJ2-5, with D possibly being TRBD1 (5 bases). Per the germline V gene, CDR1 is MNHEY and CDR2 is SVGAGI. The V and J ends lost 0 bases and 5 bases respectively, with 10 bases between them. This CDR3 spans 14 amino acids. CDR3 in DNA: TGTGCCAGCAGTTACTCGCCAGGGTTGGAGACCCAGTACTTC. Its translation is CASSYSPGLETQYF.

The gene calls are TRBV6-6 and TRBJ2-5; D remains ambiguous. The germline gives CDR1 MNHNY, CDR2 SVGAGI (reference sequence). This CDR3 is built from 14 residues. V shed 0 bases and J shed 0 bases, with 5 bases lying between them. In nucleotides, the CDR3 is TGTGCCAGCAGTTACTCACAGTACCAAGAGACCCAGTACTTC. Translation: CASSYSQYQETQYF.

The genes are TRBV5-1 and TRBJ2-1, with 13 bases that match TRBD2. There are 18 residues in the CDR3. The V segment lost 5 bases and the J segment 4 bases; nucleotides outside the gene matches: 12. CDR1 is SGHRS and CDR2 is YFSETQ in the germline V gene. The CDR3 is CASRAGTSGISLYNEQFF. The CDR3 coding sequence is TGCGCCAGCAGGGCAGGGACTAGCGGGATCAGCCTGTACAATGAGCAGTTCTTC.

The rearrangement joins TRBV2 to TRBJ2-1; 10 nucleotides agree with TRBD2. Trimming removed 3 bases from V and 7 bases from J; junction bases left unmatched: 15. This CDR3 region has 18 residues. Germline V CDR1 and CDR2: SNHLY, FYNNEI. The CDR3 bases are TGTGCCAGCAGTGAGACCGCCTGGGCTAGCGGGAGATCGAATGAGCAGTTCTTC. It translates to CASSETAWASGRSNEQFF.

The V gene is TRBV24-1, the J gene TRBJ2-5; unclear D gene. Germline V gene lookup returns CDR1 KGHDR and CDR2 SFDVKD. Trimming removed 4 bases at V and 4 bases at J, with 15 bases between. This CDR3 is built from 15 residues. CDR3 in amino acids: CATSDPAAILETQYF. The CDR3 DNA reads as TGTGCCACCAGTGACCCCGCCGCGATATTAGAGACCCAGTACTTC.

The chain recombines TRBV5-6 with TRBJ2-5; 8 bases map to TRBD1. Per germline, CDR1 SGHDT and CDR2 YYEEEE. The CDR3 has 14 residues. The J segment lost 1 base and the V segment lost 2 bases, leaving 1 base of the junction unmatched. The CDR3 nucleotides read TGTGCCAGCAGCTTTGGACAGGGCCAAGAGACCCAGTACTTC. It specifies CASSFGQGQETQYF.

In this sample, this clone turned up a few times. V is TRBV5-1 and J is TRBJ2-5; 9 bases agree with TRBD1. Germline V lookup: CDR1 SGHRS, CDR2 YFSETQ. The V and J ends lost 3 bases and 5 bases, in that order; junction bases with no gene match: 11. This CDR3 comprises 16 residues. CDR3 sequence reads: CASSSLPRDRVETQYF. The CDR3 DNA is TGCGCCAGCAGCTCCCTACCCCGGGACAGGGTTGAGACCCAGTACTTC.

The chain combines TRBV18 with TRBJ2-2; TRBD2 matches 8 bases. CDR3 size: 15 residues. The V segment lost 3 bases and the J segment 3 bases; nucleotides outside the gene matches: 3. The germline V gene has CDR1 KGHSH and CDR2 LQKENI. The CDR3 region is CASSPGTSHTGELFF. The DNA for the CDR3 is TGTGCCAGCTCACCCGGGACTAGTCACACCGGGGAGCTGTTTTTT.

The chain employs TRBV12-3 or TRBV12-4 and TRBJ2-7, with D possibly being TRBD2 (6 bases). Trimming took off 5 bases at V and 7 bases at J, with 15 bases between the two ends. The CDR3 spans 13 residues. CDR3 DNA sequence: TGTGCCAGCAGTGCGGGAAAGCCTAAAGAGCAGTACTTC. Encoded protein: CASSAGKPKEQYF.

The rearrangement uses TRBV5-1 and TRBJ2-1, with D possibly matching TRBD1 (6 bases). V lost 5 bases to trimming and J lost 0 bases, with 12 bases between them. The CDR3 extends over 15 amino acids. Germline-derived CDR1 and CDR2 are SGHRS and YFSETQ. This chain's CDR3 is CASRNTGNSYNEQFF. CDR3 nucleotide sequence: TGCGCCAGCAGAAACACAGGGAACTCCTACAATGAGCAGTTCTTC.

The chain is built from TRBV7-2 and TRBJ2-5; TRBD1 might be the D (6 bases). The V end lost 1 base, the J end lost 5 bases, and 14 bases lay between the germline ends. Germline-derived CDR1 and CDR2 are SGHTA and FQGNSA. CDR3 length equals 15 residues. The CDR3 nucleotides read TGTGCCAGCAGCTTAGATTGGGGGCCCGGGGAGACCCAGTACTTC. The encoded protein is CASSLDWGPGETQYF.

CDR3 DNA sequence: TGTGCCAGCAGTTACCGGGACAGAGACTACGAGCAGTACTTC. It translates to CASSYRDRDYEQYF. The J gene is TRBJ2-7, the V gene TRBV27; TRBD1 agrees at 7 bases. Germline V gene data show CDR1 as MNHEY and CDR2 as SMNVEV (reference sequence). The CDR3 is 14 amino acids. The V and J ends lost 4 bases and 3 bases, in that order; junction bases with no gene match: 6.